The 20 T cell receptor beta chains presented below share a single source sample, sequenced in a study of shared clonotypes between healthy human individuals. Positive CCR7 selection of CD45RO-negative cells yielded the naive CD8 cells, and terminally differentiated effector memory CD45RA+ cells were excluded. Profiled with immunoSEQ multiplex PCR; TCRdb holds only in-frame clones, not every one. The sample yields millions of clones, approximately 94% seen once. Sequencing used naive CD8+ T cells sorted from blood. These receptor sequences come from a man aged 18 to 29 in good health.

The rearrangement uses TRBV5-4 and TRBJ2-5; 9 bases line up with TRBD1. The CDR3 length is 15 residues. The germline gives CDR1 SGHNT, CDR2 YYREEE (reference sequence). V trimming: 3 bases; J trimming: 5 bases; junction bases outside the gene matches: 8. The CDR3 loop is CASSWLTGTGETQYF. The CDR3 nucleotides read TGTGCCAGCAGCTGGCTAACCGGGACAGGGGAGACCCAGTACTTC.

V gene TRBV4-1 combines with J gene TRBJ2-7, with 11 bases that match TRBD1. Unmatched junction bases numbered 2, after V lost 1 base and J lost 6 bases. The CDR3 spans 14 residues. CDR1 MGHRA and CDR2 YSYEKL come from the germline V gene. The CDR3 region has the DNA TGCGCCAGCAGCCAAGGTGGGACAGGGGGCGAGCAGTACTTC. This sequence encodes CASSQGGTGGEQYF.

The J gene is TRBJ1-5, the V gene TRBV27; maybe TRBD1 (5 bases). Trimming pared 5 bases from V and 7 bases from J, leaving 18 bases between. CDR1 and CDR2 from the germline V gene are MNHEY and SMNVEV (reference sequence). The CDR3 is 15 amino acids. The CDR3 reads CASSNVGGHEQPQHF. The CDR3 region has the DNA TGTGCCAGCAGTAACGTGGGGGGTCATGAACAGCCCCAGCATTTT.

This clone was seen only once. V usage is TRBV7-9 and J usage is TRBJ2-3; 10 positions match TRBD2. CDR3 length: 16 amino acids. From germline, CDR1 is SEHNR and CDR2 FQNEAQ (reference sequence). V dropped 3 bases and J dropped 2; count of bases not matched to a gene: 5. The CDR3 DNA is TGTGCCAGCAGCTTTCTAGCGGGGGCCGTCACAGATACGCAGTATTTT. It encodes CASSFLAGAVTDTQYF.

This clone was detected only once. The chain links TRBV5-5 to TRBJ1-2, with D unresolved. The CDR3 extends over 11 amino acids. The V and J ends lost 7 bases and 4 bases respectively, with 8 bases between them. CDR1 SGHKS and CDR2 YYEKEE come from the germline V gene (reference sequence). The CDR3 here is CASVSIYGYTF. CDR3 DNA: TGTGCCAGCGTTAGTATCTATGGCTACACCTTC.

This rearrangement joins TRBV27 to TRBJ2-7; D is perhaps TRBD1 or TRBD2 (5 bases each). The V and J ends lost 5 bases and 3 bases respectively, with 11 bases between them. The CDR3 spans 13 residues. Germline CDR1 and CDR2: MNHEY and SMNVEV (reference sequence). The CDR3 DNA reads TGTGCCAGCAGTGGGGGACCCCTCTACGAGCAGTACTTC. Protein product: CASSGGPLYEQYF.

The chain uses TRBV5-3 and TRBJ2-7; D possibly uses TRBD1 or TRBD2 (6 bases each). TRBV5-3 belongs to the ORF category, with a function that is uncertain. V lost 0 bases, J lost 9 bases, and 19 bases lay in between. The CDR3 contains 15 residues. The CDR3 region is CARSLEVGPRGVQYF. Here the CDR3 DNA reads TGTGCCAGAAGCTTGGAGGTGGGACCTAGGGGGGTGCAGTACTTC.

The chain links TRBV10-3 to TRBJ1-2, with 12 bases lining up with TRBD1. The CDR3 has 16 amino acids. V dropped 3 bases and J dropped 2; count of bases not matched to a gene: 4. CDR1 and CDR2 from the germline V gene are ENHRY and SYGVKD. The CDR3 DNA sequence: TGTGCCATCAGTGATGGGACAGGGGGCACCAACTATGGCTACACCTTC. Translated, it gives CAISDGTGGTNYGYTF.

The genes are TRBV30 and TRBJ2-1; TRBD1 or TRBD2 may be the D gene (5 bases each). Germline CDR1 and CDR2: GTSNPN and SVGIG (reference sequence). Deletions cut 3 bases from V and 7 bases from J, with 13 bases between. The CDR3 loop spans 13 amino acids. The CDR3 coding sequence is TGTGCCTGGAGCGAGGGGCTGTGGAATGAGCAGTTCTTC. This gives the protein CAWSEGLWNEQFF.

The rearrangement uses TRBV4-1 and TRBJ2-3; no clear D gene. The germline gives CDR1 MGHRA, CDR2 YSYEKL. The germline V and J ends were trimmed by 0 bases and 12 bases, with 7 bases remaining between them. This CDR3 comprises 11 residues. The CDR3 spells CASSQEHAQYF. The CDR3 nucleotides read TGCGCCAGCAGCCAAGAGCACGCACAGTATTTT.

This sequence joins TRBV11-2 and TRBJ2-7; D perhaps matches TRBD1 (5 bases). Looked up from germline, CDR1 is SGHAT and CDR2 is FQNNGV. Between the trimmed V and J ends, which lost 0 bases and 0 bases, there was a span of 9 bases. There are 15 residues in the CDR3. The CDR3 coding sequence is TGTGCCAGCAGCTTAGATCCTGGGGCCTCCTACGAGCAGTACTTC. It is translated as CASSLDPGASYEQYF. Using reference TRBV11-2 and TRBJ2-7 for the parts outside the CDR3, the full variable domain is EAGVAQSPRYKIIEKRQSVAFWCNPISGHATLYWYQQILGQGPKLLIQFQNNGVVDDSQLPKDRFSAERLKGVDSTLKIQPAKLEDSAVYLCASSLDPGASYEQYFGPGTRLTVT.

The J gene is TRBJ2-7, the V gene TRBV27, with D possibly called TRBD1 or TRBD2 (5 bases each). The CDR3 runs to 13 residues. Per germline, CDR1 MNHEY and CDR2 SMNVEV (reference sequence). Deletions cut 3 bases from V and 5 bases from J, with 11 bases between. The CDR3 is CASSFSGQNEQYF. CDR3 DNA: TGTGCCAGCAGTTTTTCGGGGCAAAACGAGCAGTACTTC.

The rearrangement uses TRBV5-6 and TRBJ1-2, with TRBD1 identical over 8 bases. Germline-derived CDR1 and CDR2 are SGHDT and YYEEEE. The V gene end was trimmed by 3 bases and the J gene end by 6 bases; junction bases not matched to a gene: 4. CDR3 length: 13 residues. CDR3 sequence: CASSYQGADGYTF. The CDR3 coding sequence is TGTGCCAGCAGCTACCAGGGGGCAGATGGCTACACCTTC.

The chain uses TRBV7-9 and TRBJ2-7; D uncertain. V dropped 4 bases and J dropped 2 bases, with 15 bases sitting between them. The CDR3 loop spans 15 amino acids. Germline CDR1 and CDR2: SEHNR and FQNEAQ (reference sequence). CDR3 region: CASSSQQLLPYEQYF. CDR3 in DNA: TGTGCCAGCAGCTCCCAACAGCTGCTTCCCTACGAGCAGTACTTC.

The chain links TRBV15 to TRBJ1-5, with D perhaps TRBD1 (5 bases). This CDR3 has 15 residues. The germline CDR1 and CDR2 sequences are LNHNV and YYDKDF (reference sequence). Between the trimmed V and J ends, which lost 0 bases and 2 bases, there was a span of 8 bases. The CDR3, as DNA: TGTGCCACCAGCAGAGATCAGGGAGGCAATCAGCCCCAGCATTTT. Translated: CATSRDQGGNQPQHF.

This rearrangement joins TRBV6-5 to TRBJ2-7; 13 nucleotides agree with TRBD2. J was trimmed by 5 bases and V by 6 bases; bases with no gene match: 4. This CDR3 is built from 14 residues. In germline, CDR1 is MNHEY, CDR2 SVGAGI. CDR3 DNA sequence: TGTGCCAGCAGCCTGGGACTAGCGGGACACGAGCAGTACTTC. Protein sequence: CASSLGLAGHEQYF.

V usage is TRBV27 and J usage is TRBJ1-6, with D maybe TRBD1 (5 bases). The CDR3 runs to 17 residues. Per germline, CDR1 MNHEY and CDR2 SMNVEV (reference sequence). The germline V and J ends were trimmed by 1 base and 10 bases, with 20 bases remaining between them. CDR3 in DNA: TGTGCCAGCAGTTTATTGAGTGGGGACGCCTTAAGGTCACCCCTCCACTTT. Its protein is CASSLLSGDALRSPLHF.

The chain couples TRBV2 to TRBJ2-1; a possible D gene is TRBD2 (5 bases). Trimming took 3 bases from V and 5 from J, leaving 14 bases between them. The length of the CDR3 is 15 residues. Germline V gives CDR1 SNHLY, CDR2 FYNNEI. CDR3 nucleotides: TGTGCCAGCAGTGAGGAGCGGAACAGCCACAATGAGCAGTTCTTC. This codes for CASSEERNSHNEQFF.

V usage is TRBV2 and J usage is TRBJ2-7; TRBD1 aligns across 7 bases. Trimming cost V 8 bases and J 0 bases; bases outside gene matches: 7. CDR1 and CDR2 (germline): SNHLY, FYNNEI. The CDR3 covers 14 residues. The DNA for the CDR3 is TGTGCCAGCGTCCGGGACAGATACTCCTACGAGCAGTACTTC. Amino acids: CASVRDRYSYEQYF.

The chain links TRBV5-1 to TRBJ2-1; 7 bases are shared with TRBD2. The CDR3 is 15 amino acids. The V gene end was trimmed by 0 bases and the J gene end by 4 bases; junction bases not matched to a gene: 4. Germline CDR1 reads SGHRS; CDR2 reads YFSETQ. CDR3 protein: CASSLAGLEYNEQFF. In nucleotides, the CDR3 is TGCGCCAGCAGCTTGGCCGGACTAGAGTACAATGAGCAGTTCTTC. The full variable domain, its missing parts supplied by reference TRBV5-1 and TRBJ2-1, is KAGVTQTPRYLIKTRGQQVTLSCSPISGHRSVSWYQQTPGQGLQFLFEYFSETQRNKGNFPGRFSGRQFSNSRSEMNVSTLELGDSALYLCASSLAGLEYNEQFFGPGTRLTVL.